This entry features one T cell receptor (beta chain) sequence. Its antigen is as yet unknown. The source of the sample is a study of cytomegalovirus exposure and HLA in healthy donors. Study-wide points: Some V segments (TRBV6-2 and TRBV6-3 among them) were excluded as indistinguishable. CMV serostatus stood as the only immune exposure information on hand. There were over 150 TCR beta chains listed as cytomegalovirus-associated. TCR beta chain V- and J-gene trimming was linked, in a later analysis, to a missense variant in DCLRE1C.

Amplification used 60 Vbeta primers and 13 Jbeta primers. Assay: immunoSEQ multiplex PCR; the TCRdb copy retains only in-frame clones and omits some. This sample lists around 35,000 clones; its ten largest clones have under 2%. The CDR3 sequence is 15 residues long. Per the germline V gene, CDR1 is MGHRA and CDR2 is YSYEKL. Trimming at V came to 4 bases and at J to 4 bases, leaving 9 bases not matched to a gene. The chain carries TRBV4-1 and TRBJ2-5, with 7 bases matching TRBD1. The TCR was taken from a woman aged 35 to 49 in good health and CMV-seropositive. The sample was PBMCs. This CDR3 is CASSLPDRVGETQYF. Written as DNA, the CDR3 is TGCGCCAGCAGCCTCCCCGACAGGGTTGGAGAGACCCAGTACTTC.